This passage covers 30 T cell receptor beta chains from one sample sequenced in a study of cytomegalovirus exposure and HLA in healthy donors. Amplification used 60 Vbeta primers and 13 Jbeta primers. Repertoires were generated with immunoSEQ multiplex PCR, while TCRdb's copy carries only in-frame clones and drops some. The sample shows about 170,000 clones, under 85% of them seen only once. The sequenced material came from PBMCs. Receptors originate from a woman aged 18-29 years in good health and CMV-seropositive.

This chain connects TRBV7-9 to TRBJ2-5, with 7 bases matching TRBD2. Germline values: CDR1 SEHNR, CDR2 FQNEAQ (reference sequence). This CDR3 has 14 residues. The ends lost 2 bases at V and 5 bases at J; junction bases unmatched: 5. CDR3 coding DNA: TGTGCCAGCAGCTTATCCAGGACTAGGGAGACCCAGTACTTC. Protein: CASSLSRTRETQYF.

This rearrangement joins TRBV13 to TRBJ1-1; D is unclear. V was trimmed by 1 base and J by 5 bases, leaving 11 bases between them. The germline V gene has CDR1 PRHDT and CDR2 FYEKMQ (reference sequence). This CDR3 has 14 residues. CDR3 residues: CASSLEGRGTEAFF. DNA for the CDR3: TGTGCCAGCAGCTTAGAAGGGCGAGGGACTGAAGCTTTCTTT.

The genes are TRBV30 and TRBJ1-1; D remains unclear. The CDR3 length is 13 residues. Germline V gene lookup returns CDR1 GTSNPN and CDR2 SVGIG (reference sequence). The V and J ends lost 4 bases and 2 bases respectively, with 11 bases between them. The CDR3 DNA follows: TGTGCCTGGAAATGGGCATTTAACACTGAAGCTTTCTTT. It is translated as CAWKWAFNTEAFF.

This clone was seen a few times. The chain combines TRBV27 with TRBJ1-2; 7 bases agree with TRBD1. Germline CDR1 MNHEY, CDR2 SMNVEV (reference sequence). V was clipped by 1 base and J by 1 base; unmatched bases: 3. The CDR3 runs to 15 residues. The CDR3 here is CASSLLGTDNYGYTF. The CDR3 DNA reads TGTGCCAGCAGTTTATTGGGGACAGATAACTATGGCTACACCTTC.

The gene calls are TRBV9 and TRBJ2-1; D may be TRBD2 (6 bases). Germline values: CDR1 SGDLS, CDR2 YYNGEE. The CDR3 consists of 14 residues. V was pared by 1 base and J by 8 bases, with 13 bases between. The CDR3 coding sequence is TGTGCCAGCAGCGTACATACGACTAGTTATGAGCAGTTCTTC. Translated: CASSVHTTSYEQFF.

This clone was counted between two and nine times. The chain has TRBV5-1 and TRBJ2-1, with D perhaps TRBD1 (5 bases). CDR1 and CDR2 (germline): SGHRS, YFSETQ. V was shortened by 0 bases and J by 9 bases, with 7 bases between the two germline ends. The length of the CDR3 is 12 residues. CDR3 loop: CASSLEGPEQFF. CDR3 sequence (DNA): TGCGCCAGCAGCTTGGAGGGGCCTGAGCAGTTCTTC.

The gene calls are TRBV6-5 and TRBJ2-5; 9 bases line up with TRBD2. Looked up from germline, CDR1 is MNHEY and CDR2 is SVGAGI. Unmatched junction bases numbered 5, after V lost 5 bases and J lost 4 bases. The CDR3 length is 14 residues. DNA of the CDR3: TGTGCCAGCAGTCATCCGGGACTAGCAGAGACCCAGTACTTC. It encodes CASSHPGLAETQYF.

The rearrangement joins TRBV5-6 to TRBJ2-1; a weak D match, TRBD2 (6 bases). Per germline, CDR1 SGHDT and CDR2 YYEEEE. This CDR3 is 13 amino acids long. Trimming removed 6 bases from V and 3 bases from J, with 10 bases in between. CDR3 protein: CASTRGDYNEQFF. The CDR3, as DNA: TGTGCCAGCACCCGCGGGGACTACAATGAGCAGTTCTTC.

J is TRBJ1-1 and V is TRBV6-5; D gene uncertain. V dropped 2 bases and J dropped 7 bases, with 8 bases sitting between them. This CDR3 is 12 amino acids long. Per germline, CDR1 MNHEY and CDR2 SVGAGI. CDR3 region: CASSYPSVEAFF. Written as DNA, the CDR3 is TGTGCCAGCAGTTACCCCTCGGTTGAAGCTTTCTTT.

The V and J genes are TRBV5-1 and TRBJ1-1, with TRBD1 matching 9 bases. V was clipped by 2 bases and J by 3 bases; unmatched bases: 5. CDR1 SGHRS and CDR2 YFSETQ come from the germline V gene. The length of the CDR3 is 15 residues. CDR3 protein: CASSFGTGGYTEAFF. The CDR3 nucleotides read TGCGCCAGCAGCTTCGGCACAGGGGGCTACACTGAAGCTTTCTTT.

The chain employs TRBV2 and TRBJ2-3; 12 nucleotides line up with TRBD2. Germline CDR1 reads SNHLY; CDR2 reads FYNNEI. This CDR3 region has 15 residues. The V and J ends lost 5 bases and 6 bases, in that order; junction bases with no gene match: 6. As DNA, the CDR3 is TGTGCCAGCAGTATACTAGCGGGGGGCGGTGATACGCAGTATTTT. This gives the protein CASSILAGGGDTQYF.

This rearrangement joins TRBV11-2 to TRBJ2-3; tentatively, D is TRBD2 (5 bases). V lost 0 bases and J lost 3, with 7 bases in between. The germline V gene has CDR1 SGHAT and CDR2 FQNNGV. This CDR3 has 14 residues. The CDR3 is CASSLDQRTDTQYF. For the CDR3, the DNA is TGTGCCAGCAGCTTAGACCAGCGGACAGATACGCAGTATTTT.

V gene TRBV6-6 combines with J gene TRBJ2-7; no firm D call. CDR1 is MNHNY and CDR2 is SVGAGI in the germline V gene (reference sequence). The CDR3 consists of 13 residues. The germline V and J ends were trimmed by 0 bases and 2 bases, with 5 bases remaining between them. CDR3 nucleotide sequence: TGTGCCAGCAGTTACTCTCAAACCTACGAGCAGTACTTC. Its protein product is CASSYSQTYEQYF.

The chain uses TRBV30 and TRBJ2-1; 8 bases map to TRBD1. This CDR3 has 15 amino acids. The germline V gene encodes CDR1 GTSNPN and CDR2 SVGIG (reference sequence). Unmatched junction bases numbered 13, after V lost 3 bases and J lost 9 bases. CDR3 bases: TGTGCCTGGAGCGCTCCGGGACAGGCCGTCGGTGAGCAGTTCTTC. Translation gives CAWSAPGQAVGEQFF.

With respect to this clone: The junction departs from germline at one end; a sequencing error may be responsible. This CDR3 is also generated by other DNA sequences in the sample. This sequence joins TRBV11-2 and TRBJ2-1, with D possibly being TRBD2 (5 bases). Germline V gene data show CDR1 as SGHAT and CDR2 as FQNNGV. CDR3 length: 14 amino acids. This CDR3 reads CASTTGRAANEQFF. CDR3 DNA: TGCGCCAGCACCACTGGGCGAGCGGCCAATGAGCAGTTCTTC.

J is TRBJ1-3 and V is TRBV4-1; a possible D gene is TRBD1 (6 bases). The ends were cut back, 3 bases at V and 0 bases at J, with 15 bases in the middle. CDR3 length equals 17 residues. The germline gives CDR1 MGHRA, CDR2 YSYEKL. For the CDR3, the DNA is TGCGCCAGCAGCCACCTCGGGACACCGAGCTCTGGAAACACCATATATTTT. Translated: CASSHLGTPSSGNTIYF.

The V gene is TRBV9, the J gene TRBJ2-2, with D maybe TRBD1 (5 bases). V was pared by 4 bases and J by 1 base, with 8 bases between. The CDR3 is made up of 14 amino acids. CDR1 is SGDLS, CDR2 YYNGEE, per germline. DNA of the CDR3: TGTGCCAGCAGCCCCGGACAGAACACCGGGGAGCTGTTTTTT. Its protein product is CASSPGQNTGELFF. Full variable domain (rest looked up from reference TRBV9 and TRBJ2-2): DSGVTQTPKHLITATGQRVTLRCSPRSGDLSVYWYQQSLDQGLQFLIQYYNGEERAKGNILERFSAQQFPDLHSELNLSSLELGDSALYFCASSPGQNTGELFFGEGSRLTVL.

This clone has only a few counts. This sequence joins TRBV9 and TRBJ2-1; a weak D match, TRBD2 (7 bases). The germline V and J ends were trimmed by 4 bases and 7 bases, with 15 bases remaining between them. This CDR3 has 14 amino acids. The germline CDR1 and CDR2 sequences are SGDLS and YYNGEE. The CDR3 coding sequence is TGTGCCAGCAGCCCGGGGGGCAAAGCTAATGAGCAGTTCTTC. The encoded protein is CASSPGGKANEQFF.

Notes on this clone: Germline and junction disagree at one end, which may indicate a read error. V and J are TRBV7-7 and TRBJ2-3; TRBD1 matches at 9 bases. Germline CDR1 SSHAT, CDR2 FNYEAQ (reference sequence). The CDR3 totals 14 residues. The CDR3 sequence: CASSLGQGMNTQYF. CDR3 sequence (DNA): TGTGCTAGCAGCCTAGGACAGGGGATGAATACGCAGTATTTT.

The chain combines TRBV7-3 with TRBJ1-3; perhaps TRBD1 as D (6 bases). The CDR3 extends over 14 amino acids. V was shortened by 3 bases and J by 8 bases, with 14 bases between the two germline ends. Germline V gene data show CDR1 as SGHTA and CDR2 as FQGTGA. The CDR3 DNA sequence: TGTGCCAGCAGCTTGGGCGGGGGCGGAGACACCATATATTTT. This codes for CASSLGGGGDTIYF. The variable domain in full, with the rest retrieved from reference TRBV7-3 and TRBJ1-3, is GAGVSQTPSNKVTEKGKYVELRCDPISGHTALYWYRQSLGQGPEFLIYFQGTGAADDSGLPNDRFFAVRPEGSVSTLKIQRTERGDSAVYLCASSLGGGGDTIYFGEGSWLTVV.

The table lists this clone with a few counts. A read error may produce the germline difference seen at one junction end. The chain couples TRBV7-9 to TRBJ2-7, with D perhaps TRBD1 (5 bases). Germline CDR1 and CDR2: SEHNR and FQNEAQ (reference sequence). This CDR3 is built from 15 residues. In nucleotides, the CDR3 is TGTTCCAGCAGCTTCAAGGGGTCCCGCTCCTACGAGCAGTACTTC. Its translation: CSSSFKGSRSYEQYF.

This chain links TRBV6-5 with TRBJ2-7; D unclear. The germline V gene has CDR1 MNHEY and CDR2 SVGAGI. The CDR3 is 13 residues long. Trimming removed 8 bases from V and 3 bases from J, with 14 bases in between. The CDR3 spells CASRLKPGYEQYF. In DNA form, the CDR3 reads TGTGCCAGCCGGTTGAAACCGGGCTACGAGCAGTACTTC.

This rearrangement joins TRBV5-4 to TRBJ2-5; 8 nucleotides line up with TRBD1. Germline CDR1 is SGHNT and CDR2 is YYREEE (reference sequence). J gave up 1 base and V 4 bases, and 3 bases lay outside the gene matches. There are 14 residues in the CDR3. The CDR3 loop reads CASSVDRGQETQYF. In DNA form, the CDR3 reads TGTGCCAGCAGCGTAGACAGGGGCCAAGAGACCCAGTACTTC.

The chain joins TRBV4-3 to TRBJ1-2; 7 bases agree with TRBD1. From germline, CDR1 is LGHNA and CDR2 YSLEER. Trimming cost V 4 bases and J 5 bases; bases outside gene matches: 7. CDR3 size: 14 residues. CDR3 region: CASSPAGGTYGYTF. The CDR3 region has the DNA TGCGCCAGCAGCCCCGCAGGGGGGACGTATGGCTACACCTTC.

V gene TRBV7-9 combines with J gene TRBJ1-2, with 8 bases that match TRBD1. The germline gives CDR1 SEHNR, CDR2 FQNEAQ (reference sequence). This CDR3 contains 13 residues. Trimming at V came to 5 bases and at J to 6 bases, leaving 5 bases not matched to a gene. CDR3 nucleotide sequence: TGTGCCAGCAGCGCCCAGGGGGCCGATGGCTACACCTTC. Protein sequence: CASSAQGADGYTF.

This rearrangement joins TRBV9 to TRBJ2-5; 7 bases line up with TRBD2. The CDR3 is 14 amino acids. After removal of 5 bases from V and 2 bases from J, the junction contained 6 bases not matched to a gene. Looked up from germline, CDR1 is SGDLS and CDR2 is YYNGEE. This CDR3 reads CASSRLAVQETQYF. In DNA form, the CDR3 reads TGTGCCAGCAGTCGTCTAGCGGTACAAGAGACCCAGTACTTC.

This clone came up a few times. V and J are TRBV4-3 and TRBJ2-7; TRBD2 agrees at 13 bases. The CDR3 extends over 17 amino acids. V lost 2 bases and J lost 3; bases outside the gene matches: 7. Germline assignment: CDR1 LGHNA and CDR2 YSLEER. DNA for the CDR3: TGCGCCAGCAGCCAAAAACTAGCGGGAGGGATAATCTACGAGCAGTACTTC. Its protein product is CASSQKLAGGIIYEQYF.

The rearrangement uses TRBV5-5 and TRBJ1-5; D gene unclear. The CDR3 covers 16 residues. Germline V gives CDR1 SGHKS, CDR2 YYEKEE (reference sequence). Trimming cost V 0 bases and J 5 bases, with 15 bases left between them. The CDR3 spells CASSLGHLFPYQPQHF. The CDR3 DNA reads TGTGCCAGCAGCTTGGGACATCTCTTTCCCTATCAGCCCCAGCATTTT.

The chain combines TRBV6-1 with TRBJ1-2; 9 bases are shared with TRBD1. Trimming took 5 bases from V and 6 from J; bases not matched to a gene: 10. From germline, CDR1 is MNHNS and CDR2 SASEGT. CDR3 length: 15 residues. The CDR3 loop is CASSRGRTGENGYTF. The DNA for the CDR3 is TGTGCCAGCAGTAGAGGGCGGACAGGGGAAAATGGCTACACCTTC.

V and J are TRBV5-6 and TRBJ2-5; 12 nucleotides align to TRBD2. V lost 4 bases and J lost 1; bases outside the gene matches: 5. Germline values: CDR1 SGHDT, CDR2 YYEEEE. CDR3 length equals 16 residues. As DNA, the CDR3 is TGTGCCAGCAGCCTACCGACTAGCGGGGGCCAAGAGACCCAGTACTTC. It translates to CASSLPTSGGQETQYF.